The entry that follows covers one T cell receptor beta chain sequence. This specimen belongs to a study of control samples from healthy donors and cancer patients. TCRdb keeps only in-frame clones here, not all; method: immunoSEQ multiplex PCR. The sample yields about 100,000 clones, roughly 94% seen once. The sequence was obtained from a woman aged 18-30 years in good health. Sequencing was carried out using blood.

As DNA, the CDR3 is TGTGCCAGCCTCAACAGGGGAGGAACCGGGGAGCTGTTTTTT. Its protein is CASLNRGGTGELFF. V is TRBV6-5 and J is TRBJ2-2, with a weak D call TRBD1 (7 bases). CDR1 is MNHEY and CDR2 is SVGAGI in the germline V gene. This CDR3 is built from 14 residues. V lost 8 bases and J lost 5, with 15 bases in between.